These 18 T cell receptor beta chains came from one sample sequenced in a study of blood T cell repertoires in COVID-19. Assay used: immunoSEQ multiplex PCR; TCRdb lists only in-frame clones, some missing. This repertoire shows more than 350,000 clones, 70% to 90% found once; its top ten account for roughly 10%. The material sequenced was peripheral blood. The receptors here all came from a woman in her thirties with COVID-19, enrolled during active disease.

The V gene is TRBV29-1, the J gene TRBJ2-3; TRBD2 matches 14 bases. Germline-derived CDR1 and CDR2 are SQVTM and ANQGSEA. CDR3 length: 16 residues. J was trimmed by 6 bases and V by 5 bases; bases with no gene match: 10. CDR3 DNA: TGCAGCGTTAGCGGACTAGCGGGAGGTCGTCCCGATACGCAGTATTTT. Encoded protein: CSVSGLAGGRPDTQYF.

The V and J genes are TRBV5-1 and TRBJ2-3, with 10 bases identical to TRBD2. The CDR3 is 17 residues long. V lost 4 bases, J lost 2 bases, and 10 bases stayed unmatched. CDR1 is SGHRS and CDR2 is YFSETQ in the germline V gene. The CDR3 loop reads CASSPRTSGTVTDTQYF. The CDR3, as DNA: TGCGCCAGCAGCCCCAGGACTAGCGGAACAGTCACAGATACGCAGTATTTT.

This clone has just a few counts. CDR3 in DNA: TGTGCCAGCAGACAGGAATACGAGCAGTACTTC. Translating gives CASRQEYEQYF. V usage is TRBV2 and J usage is TRBJ2-7, with a tentative D call TRBD1 (5 bases). The CDR3 has 11 residues. V lost 6 bases to trimming and J lost 4 bases, with 7 bases between them. Per the germline V gene, CDR1 is SNHLY and CDR2 is FYNNEI.

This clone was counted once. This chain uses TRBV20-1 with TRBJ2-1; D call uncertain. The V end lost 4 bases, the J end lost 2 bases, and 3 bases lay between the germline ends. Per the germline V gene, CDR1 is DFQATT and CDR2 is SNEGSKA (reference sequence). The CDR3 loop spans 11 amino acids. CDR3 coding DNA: TGCAGTGCTACTACCTACAATGAGCAGTTCTTC. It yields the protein CSATTYNEQFF.

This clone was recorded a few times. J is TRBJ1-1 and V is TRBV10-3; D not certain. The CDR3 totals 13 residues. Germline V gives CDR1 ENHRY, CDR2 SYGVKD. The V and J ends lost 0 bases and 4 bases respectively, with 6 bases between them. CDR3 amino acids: CAISESAATEAFF. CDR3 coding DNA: TGTGCCATCAGTGAGTCCGCGGCCACTGAAGCTTTCTTT.

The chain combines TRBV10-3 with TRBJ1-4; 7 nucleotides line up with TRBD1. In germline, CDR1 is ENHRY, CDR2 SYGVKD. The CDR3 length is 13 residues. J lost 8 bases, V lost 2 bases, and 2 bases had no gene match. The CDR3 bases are TGTGCCATCAGTGAGAGCAGGGGGGAAAAACTGTTTTTT. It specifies CAISESRGEKLFF.

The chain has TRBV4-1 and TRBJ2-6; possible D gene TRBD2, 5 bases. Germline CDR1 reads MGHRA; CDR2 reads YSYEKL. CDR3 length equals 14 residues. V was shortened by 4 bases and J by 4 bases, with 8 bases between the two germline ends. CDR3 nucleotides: TGCGCCAGCAGCCCGGCGGGCGGGGCCAACGTCCTGACTTTC. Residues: CASSPAGGANVLTF.

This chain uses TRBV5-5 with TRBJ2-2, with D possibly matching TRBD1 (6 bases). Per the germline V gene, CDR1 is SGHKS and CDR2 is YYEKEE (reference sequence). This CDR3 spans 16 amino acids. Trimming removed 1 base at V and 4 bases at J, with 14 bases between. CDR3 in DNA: TGTGCCAGCAGCTTGTATGGGGGCCAAGCCACCGGGGAGCTGTTTTTT. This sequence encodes CASSLYGGQATGELFF. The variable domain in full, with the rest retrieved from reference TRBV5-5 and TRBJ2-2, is DAGVTQSPTHLIKTRGQQVTLRCSPISGHKSVSWYQQVLGQGPQFIFQYYEKEERGRGNFPDRFSARQFPNYSSELNVNALLLGDSALYLCASSLYGGQATGELFFGEGSRLTVL.

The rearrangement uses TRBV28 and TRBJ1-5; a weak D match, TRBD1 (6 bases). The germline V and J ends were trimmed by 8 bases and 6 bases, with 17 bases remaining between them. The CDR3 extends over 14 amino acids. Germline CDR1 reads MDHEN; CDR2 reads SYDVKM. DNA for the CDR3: TGTGCCAGCTCCCTGTACAGGGTAGGTCAGCCCCAGCATTTT. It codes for CASSLYRVGQPQHF.

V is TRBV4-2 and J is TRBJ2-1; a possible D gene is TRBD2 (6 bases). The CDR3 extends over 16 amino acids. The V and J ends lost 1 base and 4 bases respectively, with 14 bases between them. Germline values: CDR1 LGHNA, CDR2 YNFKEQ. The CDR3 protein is CASSQVEAGLYNEQFF. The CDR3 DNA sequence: TGTGCCAGCAGCCAAGTGGAGGCGGGATTGTACAATGAGCAGTTCTTC.

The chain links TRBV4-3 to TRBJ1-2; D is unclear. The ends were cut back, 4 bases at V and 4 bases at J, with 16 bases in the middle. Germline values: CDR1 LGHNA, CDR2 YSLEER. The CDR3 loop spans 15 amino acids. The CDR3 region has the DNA TGCGCCAGCAGCCCGGTGGGCCCCGAGATCTATGGCTACACCTTC. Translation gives CASSPVGPEIYGYTF.

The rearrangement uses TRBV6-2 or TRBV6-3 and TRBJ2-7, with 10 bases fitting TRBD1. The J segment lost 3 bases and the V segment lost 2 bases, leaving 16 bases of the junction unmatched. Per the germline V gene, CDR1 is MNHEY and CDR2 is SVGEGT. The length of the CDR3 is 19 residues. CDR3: CASSYLSGQGVLLGYEQYF. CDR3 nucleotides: TGTGCCAGCAGTTACCTATCCGGACAGGGGGTTCTGCTTGGCTACGAGCAGTACTTC.

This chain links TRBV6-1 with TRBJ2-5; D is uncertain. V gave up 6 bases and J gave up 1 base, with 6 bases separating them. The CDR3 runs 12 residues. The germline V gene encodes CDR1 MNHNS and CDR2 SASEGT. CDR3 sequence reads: CASSGSQETQYF. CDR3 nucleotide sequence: TGTGCCAGCAGCGGGTCCCAAGAGACCCAGTACTTC.

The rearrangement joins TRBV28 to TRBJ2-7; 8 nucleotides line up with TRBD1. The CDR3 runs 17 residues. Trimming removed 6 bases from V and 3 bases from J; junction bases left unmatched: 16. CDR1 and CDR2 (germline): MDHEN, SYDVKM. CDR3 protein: CASSSPRTQGDFYEQYF. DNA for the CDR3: TGTGCCAGCAGCTCTCCTCGAACACAGGGGGACTTCTACGAGCAGTACTTC. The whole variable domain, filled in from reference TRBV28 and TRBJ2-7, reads DVKVTQSSRYLVKRTGEKVFLECVQDMDHENMFWYRQDPGLGLRLIYFSYDVKMKEKGDIPEGYSVSREKKERFSLILESASTNQTSMYLCASSSPRTQGDFYEQYFGPGTRLTVT.

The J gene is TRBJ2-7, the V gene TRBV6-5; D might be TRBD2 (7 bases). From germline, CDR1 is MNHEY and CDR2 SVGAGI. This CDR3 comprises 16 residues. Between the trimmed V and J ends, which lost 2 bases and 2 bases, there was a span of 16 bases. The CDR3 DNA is TGTGCCAGCAGTTACCTGGGGCGGGGGCTAGCCTACGAGCAGTACTTC. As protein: CASSYLGRGLAYEQYF.

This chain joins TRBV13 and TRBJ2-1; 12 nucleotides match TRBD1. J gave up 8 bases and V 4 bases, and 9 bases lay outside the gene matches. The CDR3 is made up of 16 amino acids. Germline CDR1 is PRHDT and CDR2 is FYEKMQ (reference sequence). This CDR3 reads CASSYPPGQGAYEQFF. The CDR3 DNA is TGTGCCAGCAGCTACCCTCCGGGACAGGGGGCCTATGAGCAGTTCTTC.

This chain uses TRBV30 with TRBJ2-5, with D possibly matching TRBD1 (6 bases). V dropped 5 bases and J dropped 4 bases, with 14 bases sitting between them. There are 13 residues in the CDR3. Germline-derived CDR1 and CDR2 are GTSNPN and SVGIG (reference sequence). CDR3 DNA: TGTGCCTGGGACTACAGGGCGGGAGAGACCCAGTACTTC. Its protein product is CAWDYRAGETQYF.

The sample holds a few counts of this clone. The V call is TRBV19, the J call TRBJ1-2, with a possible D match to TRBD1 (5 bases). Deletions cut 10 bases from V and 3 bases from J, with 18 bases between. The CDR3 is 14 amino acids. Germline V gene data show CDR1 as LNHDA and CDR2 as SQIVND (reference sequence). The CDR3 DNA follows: TGTGCCACCAAATCAGGGTCGATGGACTATGGCTACACCTTC. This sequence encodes CATKSGSMDYGYTF.